Sequencing of this TCR beta chain was carried out in a study of blood T cell repertoires in COVID-19. V lost 3 bases and J 6 bases, leaving 8 bases between the germline ends. This CDR3 is 13 amino acids long. The Seattle patients joined while their infection was active and were tracked longitudinally afterward. Original data processing: Amplified reference gene primers provided the basis for estimating nucleated cell counts. Here immunoSEQ multiplex PCR was the method, and the copy in TCRdb shows in-frame clones only, minus some. The D gene and trimming were derived from the DNA, and the V and J assignments and clone size from that table. The top ten clones hold approximately 15% of a sample with a few hundred thousand clones, roughly 84% of them seen once.

The TCR was taken from a person aged 70 to 85 with COVID-19, enrolled during active disease. What was sequenced was peripheral blood. The chain recombines TRBV12-3 or TRBV12-4 with TRBJ2-2; no clear D. As DNA, the CDR3 is TGTGCCAGCAGTTTCTCGTCTGCCGGGGAGCTGTTTTTT. Amino acids: CASSFSSAGELFF.